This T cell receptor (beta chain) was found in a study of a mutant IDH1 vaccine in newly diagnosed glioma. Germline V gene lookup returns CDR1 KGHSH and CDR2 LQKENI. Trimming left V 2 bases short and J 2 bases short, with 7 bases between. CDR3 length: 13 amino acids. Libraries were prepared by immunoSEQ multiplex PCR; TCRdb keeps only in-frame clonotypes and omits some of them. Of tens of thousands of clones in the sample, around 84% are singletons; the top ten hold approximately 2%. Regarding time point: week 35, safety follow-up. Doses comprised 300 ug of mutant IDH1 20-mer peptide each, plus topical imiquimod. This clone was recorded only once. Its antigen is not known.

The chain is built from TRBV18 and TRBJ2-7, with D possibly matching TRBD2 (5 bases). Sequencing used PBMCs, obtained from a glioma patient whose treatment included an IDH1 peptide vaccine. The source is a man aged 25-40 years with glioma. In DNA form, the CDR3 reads TGTGCCAGCTCACCAGGGCGGGCCTACGAGCAGTACTTC. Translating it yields CASSPGRAYEQYF. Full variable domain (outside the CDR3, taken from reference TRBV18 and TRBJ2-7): NAGVMQNPRHLVRRRGQEARLRCSPMKGHSHVYWYRQLPEEGLKFMVYLQKENIIDESGMPKERFSAEFPKEGPSILRIQQVVRGDSAAYFCASSPGRAYEQYFGPGTRLTVT.